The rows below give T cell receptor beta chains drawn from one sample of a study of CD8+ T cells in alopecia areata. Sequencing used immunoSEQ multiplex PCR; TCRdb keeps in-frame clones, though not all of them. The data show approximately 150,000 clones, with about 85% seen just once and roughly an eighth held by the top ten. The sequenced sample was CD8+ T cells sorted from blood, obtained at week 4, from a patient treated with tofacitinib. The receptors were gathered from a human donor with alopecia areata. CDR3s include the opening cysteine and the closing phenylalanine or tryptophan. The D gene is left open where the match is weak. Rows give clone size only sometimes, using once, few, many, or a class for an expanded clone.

CDR3 DNA: TGTGCCAGCAGCTTAGGCGGGCAGATTGAGCAGTTCTTC
CDR3 protein: CASSLGGQIEQFF
J gene: TRBJ2-1
D gene: NA
V gene: TRBV11-2
clone size: NA

CDR3 DNA: TGTGCCAGCAGCGCTGGGACAGGGGGTCCGAACACCGGGGAGCTGTTTTTT
CDR3 protein: CASSAGTGGPNTGELFF
J gene: TRBJ2-2
D gene: TRBD1
V gene: TRBV13
clone size: few

CDR3 DNA: TGTGCCAGCAGTCCGTGGGGGGGGGACTACGAGCAGTACTTC
CDR3 protein: CASSPWGGDYEQYF
J gene: TRBJ2-7
D gene: TRBD2
V gene: TRBV6-5
clone size: NA

CDR3 DNA: TGCGCCAGCAGCTCCGTCGACGCGGATGAGCAGTTCTTC
CDR3 protein: CASSSVDADEQFF
J gene: TRBJ2-1
D gene: NA
V gene: TRBV5-1
clone size: NA

CDR3 DNA: TGTGCCAGCAGCTTGCGGTGGGCTCGACGTAGCAATGAGCAGTTCTTC
CDR3 protein: CASSLRWARRSNEQFF
J gene: TRBJ2-1
D gene: NA
V gene: TRBV7-2
clone size: NA

CDR3 DNA: TGCGCCAGCAGCCAATCCTCCATCGGGGGAGCGAATGAAAAACTGTTTTTT
CDR3 protein: CASSQSSIGGANEKLFF
J gene: TRBJ1-4
D gene: NA
V gene: TRBV4-1
clone size: NA

CDR3 DNA: TGCAGCGCCCGGGGGAGACCCGATAATGAAAAACTGTTTTTT
CDR3 protein: CSARGRPDNEKLFF
J gene: TRBJ1-4
D gene: NA
V gene: TRBV29-1
clone size: NA

CDR3 DNA: TGTGCCAGCAGTTACCAGAGTACAAACACAGATACGCAGTATTTT
CDR3 protein: CASSYQSTNTDTQYF
J gene: TRBJ2-3
D gene: NA
V gene: TRBV6-5
clone size: NA

CDR3 DNA: TGTGCCAGCAAATTCGGGACACCCTACAATGAGCAGTTCTTC
CDR3 protein: CASKFGTPYNEQFF
J gene: TRBJ2-1
D gene: NA
V gene: TRBV25-1
clone size: NA

CDR3 DNA: TGTGCCAGCAGCCCGACAGGGAGCGAGCAGTACTTC
CDR3 protein: CASSPTGSEQYF
J gene: TRBJ2-7
D gene: TRBD1
V gene: TRBV5-6
clone size: NA

CDR3 DNA: TGTGCCAGCAGCTTAGGCGGTAATCTCTACGAGCAGTACTTC
CDR3 protein: CASSLGGNLYEQYF
J gene: TRBJ2-7
D gene: NA
V gene: TRBV13
clone size: once

CDR3 DNA: TGTGCCAGCAGCCCCCTGTCCGGGTTTGAGACCCAGTACTTC
CDR3 protein: CASSPLSGFETQYF
J gene: TRBJ2-5
D gene: NA
V gene: TRBV7-2
clone size: NA

CDR3 DNA: TGTGCCAGCAGCTCGACCTCACAGGCCTACGAGCAGTACTTC
CDR3 protein: CASSSTSQAYEQYF
J gene: TRBJ2-7
D gene: NA
V gene: TRBV5-6
clone size: NA

CDR3 DNA: TGTGCCAGTAGTTCTCTTTCGAGGCGCTACGAGCAGTACTTC
CDR3 protein: CASSSLSRRYEQYF
J gene: TRBJ2-7
D gene: NA
V gene: TRBV19
clone size: NA

CDR3 DNA: TGCGCCAGCAGCTTGGTCTGGGTTCATAATGAGCAGTTCTTC
CDR3 protein: CASSLVWVHNEQFF
J gene: TRBJ2-1
D gene: NA
V gene: TRBV5-1
clone size: NA

CDR3 DNA: TGTGCCAGCAGTTCGATTAGGACTAGCGGGAGAGACTACAATGAGCAGTTCTTC
CDR3 protein: CASSSIRTSGRDYNEQFF
J gene: TRBJ2-1
D gene: TRBD2
V gene: TRBV13
clone size: NA

CDR3 DNA: TGTGCCAGCAGCTTGGCCCAAGATACGCAGTATTTT
CDR3 protein: CASSLAQDTQYF
J gene: TRBJ2-3
D gene: NA
V gene: TRBV5-6
clone size: NA

CDR3 DNA: TGTGCCATCAGTGACAGCCAGAAAAACTACGAGCAGTACTTC
CDR3 protein: CAISDSQKNYEQYF
J gene: TRBJ2-7
D gene: NA
V gene: TRBV7-9
clone size: NA

CDR3 DNA: TGTGCCAGCAGTTTGCCGGACTCCACCTACGAGCAGTACTTC
CDR3 protein: CASSLPDSTYEQYF
J gene: TRBJ2-7
D gene: NA
V gene: TRBV27
clone size: NA

CDR3 DNA: TGTGCCACCAGCCAACCGACAGGGAACACCGGGGAGCTGTTTTTT
CDR3 protein: CATSQPTGNTGELFF
J gene: TRBJ2-2
D gene: NA
V gene: TRBV15
clone size: NA

CDR3 DNA: TGTGCCAGCAGACTAGACAGGGGCAACGAGCAGTACTTC
CDR3 protein: CASRLDRGNEQYF
J gene: TRBJ2-7
D gene: TRBD1
V gene: TRBV5-4
clone size: NA

CDR3 DNA: TGCGCCAGCAGCCCCAACCCCGGGGGAAGCACAGATACGCAGTATTTT
CDR3 protein: CASSPNPGGSTDTQYF
J gene: TRBJ2-3
D gene: NA
V gene: TRBV4-1
clone size: NA

CDR3 DNA: TGTGCCAGCAGCTTCCGGGGTAGCGGCATCCACAATGAGCAGTTCTTC
CDR3 protein: CASSFRGSGIHNEQFF
J gene: TRBJ2-1
D gene: NA
V gene: TRBV13
clone size: NA

CDR3 DNA: TGCAGCGTTGGGGGGAACTCCTACGAGCAGTACTTC
CDR3 protein: CSVGGNSYEQYF
J gene: TRBJ2-7
D gene: NA
V gene: TRBV29-1
clone size: NA

CDR3 DNA: TGTGCCAGCAGCTTAGCGCAGGGCGGGATGAACACTGAAGCTTTCTTT
CDR3 protein: CASSLAQGGMNTEAFF
J gene: TRBJ1-1
D gene: NA
V gene: TRBV7-9
clone size: once

CDR3 DNA: TGTGCCTGGAGTGTCGCGGGGAACACAGATACGCAGTATTTT
CDR3 protein: CAWSVAGNTDTQYF
J gene: TRBJ2-3
D gene: NA
V gene: TRBV30
clone size: NA

CDR3 DNA: TGTGCCAGCAGCCCCGGGACTAGCGGGAGGGTCGAGGAGCAGTTCTTC
CDR3 protein: CASSPGTSGRVEEQFF
J gene: TRBJ2-1
D gene: TRBD2
V gene: TRBV7-8
clone size: once

CDR3 DNA: TGTGCCAGCAGCCCAAGGGGGGCAGGAGAGACCCAGTACTTC
CDR3 protein: CASSPRGAGETQYF
J gene: TRBJ2-5
D gene: NA
V gene: TRBV13
clone size: NA

CDR3 DNA: TGTGCCAGCAGCTTGAGTCTAGTGGCCTACGAGCAGTACTTC
CDR3 protein: CASSLSLVAYEQYF
J gene: TRBJ2-7
D gene: NA
V gene: TRBV5-6
clone size: NA

CDR3 DNA: TGCAGCGTTGAAGCCACAGGGAACTACGAGCAGTACTTC
CDR3 protein: CSVEATGNYEQYF
J gene: TRBJ2-7
D gene: NA
V gene: TRBV29-1
clone size: NA

CDR3 DNA: TGCAGCGTTGTTTCGGGGTATAGCAATCAGCCCCAGCATTTT
CDR3 protein: CSVVSGYSNQPQHF
J gene: TRBJ1-5
D gene: NA
V gene: TRBV29-1
clone size: NA

CDR3 DNA: TGTGCCAGCAGCTTAGCGCTCGTAGCAGGGGAGACCCAGTACTTC
CDR3 protein: CASSLALVAGETQYF
J gene: TRBJ2-5
D gene: NA
V gene: TRBV7-8
clone size: NA

CDR3 DNA: TGTGCCAGCAGCCGCTGGGACAGGGACTTGAACACTGAAGCTTTCTTT
CDR3 protein: CASSRWDRDLNTEAFF
J gene: TRBJ1-1
D gene: TRBD1
V gene: TRBV6-6
clone size: NA

CDR3 DNA: TGCAACGCGGGGGGGCCGAATGAGCAGTTCTTC
CDR3 protein: CNAGGPNEQFF
J gene: TRBJ2-1
D gene: TRBD2
V gene: TRBV20-1
clone size: NA

CDR3 DNA: TGTGCCAGCAGTTCGTCGACAGGGGGCTACAATGAGCAGTTCTTC
CDR3 protein: CASSSSTGGYNEQFF
J gene: TRBJ2-1
D gene: TRBD1
V gene: TRBV27
clone size: NA

CDR3 DNA: TGTGCCAGCTTGGTCGGACTAGCCCTAAGCACAGATACGCAGTATTTT
CDR3 protein: CASLVGLALSTDTQYF
J gene: TRBJ2-3
D gene: TRBD2
V gene: TRBV2
clone size: NA

CDR3 DNA: TGCAGCGTTGAAGGGGGACTAGCGGGAGGTCCGAAACATACCTACAATGAGCAGTTCTTC
CDR3 protein: CSVEGGLAGGPKHTYNEQFF
J gene: TRBJ2-1
D gene: TRBD2
V gene: TRBV29-1
clone size: NA

CDR3 DNA: TGTGCCAGCAGCTTAGGACACCCGAACACTGAAGCTTTCTTT
CDR3 protein: CASSLGHPNTEAFF
J gene: TRBJ1-1
D gene: NA
V gene: TRBV13
clone size: NA

CDR3 DNA: TGTGCCAGCAGTACCGAGTATTGGGGGAGGGATTCACCCCTCCACTTT
CDR3 protein: CASSTEYWGRDSPLHF
J gene: TRBJ1-6
D gene: NA
V gene: TRBV6-6
clone size: NA

CDR3 DNA: TGCGCCAGCAGCCAACGACTAGCGGCGTTTTCCGGGGAGCTGTTTTTT
CDR3 protein: CASSQRLAAFSGELFF
J gene: TRBJ2-2
D gene: TRBD2
V gene: TRBV4-1
clone size: NA

CDR3 DNA: TGCGCCAGCAGCCAACTTGGACCCCGCAATGAGCAGTTCTTC
CDR3 protein: CASSQLGPRNEQFF
J gene: TRBJ2-1
D gene: NA
V gene: TRBV4-1
clone size: once

CDR3 DNA: TGCAGCGTTGAGGGGGCTGATACGCAGTATTTT
CDR3 protein: CSVEGADTQYF
J gene: TRBJ2-3
D gene: NA
V gene: TRBV29-1
clone size: NA

CDR3 DNA: TGTGCCAGCAGTGAAGCTTACGGAGGGCCCGGTCAGCCCCAGCATTTT
CDR3 protein: CASSEAYGGPGQPQHF
J gene: TRBJ1-5
D gene: NA
V gene: TRBV6-1
clone size: NA

CDR3 DNA: TGTGCCAGCAGTCCCTCCGGGACACGGAACACTGAAGCTTTCTTT
CDR3 protein: CASSPSGTRNTEAFF
J gene: TRBJ1-1
D gene: NA
V gene: TRBV6-5
clone size: NA

CDR3 DNA: TGTGCCAGTAGTAGAGGGGTTGCGACTGAGCAGTTCTTC
CDR3 protein: CASSRGVATEQFF
J gene: TRBJ2-1
D gene: NA
V gene: TRBV19
clone size: NA

CDR3 DNA: TGTGCCACCGAAGATAGTACTGAAGCTTTCTTT
CDR3 protein: CATEDSTEAFF
J gene: TRBJ1-1
D gene: NA
V gene: TRBV2
clone size: few

CDR3 DNA: TGTGCCTGGAGCGCCGGGCAGGGGACCTACGAGCAGTACTTC
CDR3 protein: CAWSAGQGTYEQYF
J gene: TRBJ2-7
D gene: NA
V gene: TRBV30
clone size: NA

CDR3 DNA: TGTGCCTGGAGTGCGGGATCTCTCTACGAGCAGTACTTC
CDR3 protein: CAWSAGSLYEQYF
J gene: TRBJ2-7
D gene: NA
V gene: TRBV30
clone size: NA

CDR3 DNA: TGTGCCAGCAGCTATGGGCAGCAAGAGACCCAGTACTTC
CDR3 protein: CASSYGQQETQYF
J gene: TRBJ2-5
D gene: NA
V gene: TRBV5-6
clone size: NA

CDR3 DNA: TGCGCCAGCAGCCAAGGAACGGATGAGCAGTTCTTC
CDR3 protein: CASSQGTDEQFF
J gene: TRBJ2-1
D gene: NA
V gene: TRBV4-1
clone size: NA

CDR3 DNA: TGCGCCAGCAGAGGGACTTTGTACAATGAGCAGTTCTTC
CDR3 protein: CASRGTLYNEQFF
J gene: TRBJ2-1
D gene: NA
V gene: TRBV4-1
clone size: NA

CDR3 DNA: TGTGCCAGTAGGAACGCCTGGGCCCACTATGGCTACACCTTC
CDR3 protein: CASRNAWAHYGYTF
J gene: TRBJ1-2
D gene: NA
V gene: TRBV19
clone size: NA